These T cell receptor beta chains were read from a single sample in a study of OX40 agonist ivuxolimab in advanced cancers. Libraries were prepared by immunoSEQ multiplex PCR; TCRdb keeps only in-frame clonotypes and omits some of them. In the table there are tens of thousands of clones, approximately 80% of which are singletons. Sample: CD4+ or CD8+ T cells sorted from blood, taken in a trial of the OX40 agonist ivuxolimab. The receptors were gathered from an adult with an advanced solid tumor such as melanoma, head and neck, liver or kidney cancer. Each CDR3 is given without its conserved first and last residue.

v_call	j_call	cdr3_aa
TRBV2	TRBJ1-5	ASSAGGTSNQPQH
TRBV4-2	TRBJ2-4	ASSRETGAKNIQY
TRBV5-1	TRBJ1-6	ASSLLDAHNSPLH
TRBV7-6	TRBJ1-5	ASSLGRSLNQPQH
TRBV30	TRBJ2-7	AWGQTLEEQY
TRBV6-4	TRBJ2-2	ASSDQVSGELF
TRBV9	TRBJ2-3	ASSVEYRGRTDTQY
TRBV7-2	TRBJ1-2	ASSDIRVGYT
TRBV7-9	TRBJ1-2	ASYRADVSNYGYT
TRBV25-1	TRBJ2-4	ASSSLGLGNIQY
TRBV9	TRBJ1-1	ASSPQGMNTEAF
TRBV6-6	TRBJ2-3	ASSYPDTQY
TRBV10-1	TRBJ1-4	ASSDSGGKNEKLF
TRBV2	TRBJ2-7	ASTQGPRDEQY
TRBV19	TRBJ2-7	ASRRPGQGAGEQY
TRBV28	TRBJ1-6	ASSHSLDSSYNSPLH
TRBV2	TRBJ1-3	ASSLTGGSGNTIY
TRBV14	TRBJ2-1	ASSQEGQSSYNEQF
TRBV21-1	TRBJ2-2	ASSKGGRGAV
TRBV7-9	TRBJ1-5	ASSKGGRSGEPQH
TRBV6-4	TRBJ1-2	ASRSGQGWYGYT
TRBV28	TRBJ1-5	ASIRGRGDQPQH